This entry lists 7 T cell receptor beta chains sequenced from one sample in a study of a mutant IDH1 vaccine in newly diagnosed glioma. Regarding time point: week 35, safety follow-up. Alongside topical imiquimod, each dose of vaccine comprised 300 ug of mutant IDH1 20-mer peptide. Repertoires were generated with immunoSEQ multiplex PCR, while TCRdb's copy carries only in-frame clones and drops some. The sample holds around 29,000 clones, about three quarters seen once. The antigens of these receptors remain unknown. The sequencing here drew on PBMCs, taken from a glioma patient whose treatment included an IDH1 peptide vaccine. Source of these receptors: a man aged 50 or older with glioma.

V usage is TRBV7-2 and J usage is TRBJ2-7; a weak D match, TRBD2 (6 bases). Trimming took 0 bases from V and 3 from J, leaving 9 bases between them. Germline V gene sequence: CDR1 SGHTA, CDR2 FQGNSA. The CDR3 consists of 14 residues. Written as DNA, the CDR3 is TGTGCCAGCAGCTTAGCGCTGGGGGGCTACGAGCAGTACTTC. As protein: CASSLALGGYEQYF.

There are a few counts of this clone. At one end the junction does not follow the germline gene, possibly because of a read error. The V gene is TRBV6-6, the J gene TRBJ2-7, with D perhaps TRBD1 or TRBD2 (5 bases each). The CDR3 is 12 amino acids. Germline values: CDR1 MNHNY, CDR2 SVGAGI (reference sequence). In nucleotides, the CDR3 is TGTGCCAGCAATTACGGGACCTCCGAGCAGTACTTC. Protein product: CASNYGTSEQYF.

This rearrangement joins TRBV5-1 to TRBJ1-6; D possibly corresponds to TRBD1 (5 bases). The V gene lost 4 bases and the J gene lost 11 bases, with 19 bases spanning the gap. This CDR3 region has 15 residues. The germline gives CDR1 SGHRS, CDR2 YFSETQ. CDR3 loop: CASSPEDGRGTPLHF. In DNA form, the CDR3 reads TGCGCCAGCAGCCCGGAGGACGGTCGGGGGACACCCCTCCACTTT.

This chain's CDR3 is CASSEPGQETQYF. The DNA for the CDR3 is TGCGCCAGCAGTGAACCGGGCCAAGAGACCCAGTACTTC. This sequence joins TRBV10-2 and TRBJ2-5; D unclear. The V gene lost 3 bases and the J gene lost 1 base, with 6 bases spanning the gap. This CDR3 contains 13 residues. Germline CDR1 WSHSY, CDR2 SAAADI.

The V gene is TRBV4-1, the J gene TRBJ1-2; tentatively, D is TRBD1 (5 bases). CDR3 length: 14 amino acids. The V gene's germline CDR1 is MGHRA and CDR2 YSYEKL. V lost 1 base and J lost 3, with 9 bases in between. The CDR3 sequence is CASSQAGVDYGYTF. The CDR3 DNA is TGCGCCAGCAGCCAAGCGGGGGTGGACTATGGCTACACCTTC.

The J gene is TRBJ2-7, the V gene TRBV7-2; 7 nucleotides match TRBD2. The CDR3 length is 14 residues. The germline CDR1 and CDR2 sequences are SGHTA and FQGNSA. The V and J ends lost 1 base and 7 bases, in that order; junction bases with no gene match: 7. Here the CDR3 DNA reads TGTGCCAGCAGCTTAGTTCGGCTAGCGGAGGAGCAGTACTTC. It translates to CASSLVRLAEEQYF.

J is TRBJ2-5 and V is TRBV9; D not resolved. The DNA end lines up better with TRBJ2-7; the J call may be wrong. The CDR3 loop spans 12 amino acids. The germline V gene has CDR1 SGDLS and CDR2 YYNGEE. CDR3 in amino acids: CASSVRTGEQYF. The CDR3 DNA sequence: TGTGCCAGCAGCGTTCGAACGGGCGAGCAGTACTTC.